Sequencing of this TCR beta chain was carried out in a study of cytomegalovirus exposure and HLA in healthy donors. Measured with immunoSEQ multiplex PCR; TCRdb has only the in-frame clones, and not every one. Here the sample spans a few hundred thousand clones, about nine tenths being singletons. The germline CDR1 and CDR2 sequences are LNHDA and SQIVND (reference sequence). The CDR3 sequence is 12 residues long. V was shortened by 2 bases and J by 4 bases, with 4 bases between the two germline ends. The sequenced sample consisted of PBMCs. The clonotype was recovered from a woman aged 18-29 years in good health and CMV-seronegative. This sequence joins TRBV19 and TRBJ2-3; D gene unclear. The CDR3 coding sequence is TGTGCCAGTAGTATACGGGCAGATACGCAGTATTTT. Translated: CASSIRADTQYF.